Presented here are 10 T cell receptor beta chains from one specimen sequenced in a study of neoadjuvant anti-PD-1 for oral cavity cancer. Only in-frame clones appear in the TCRdb table, and some are missing; sequencing was by immunoSEQ multiplex PCR. The table records under 20,000 clones, approximately 75% of them present only once. The specimen comprised PBMCs, sampled before nivolumab (anti-PD-1) treatment. The receptors derive from a person aged 40 to 85 with oral cavity squamous cell carcinoma.

This chain links TRBV5-1 with TRBJ2-1; D tentatively reads TRBD1 or TRBD2 (5 bases each). Germline V gene lookup returns CDR1 SGHRS and CDR2 YFSETQ. This CDR3 has 12 residues. The germline V and J ends were trimmed by 7 bases and 7 bases, with 12 bases remaining between them. The chain's CDR3 is CASAYGTNEQFF. The CDR3 DNA follows: TGCGCCAGCGCATACGGGACGAATGAGCAGTTCTTC. The whole variable domain, filled in from reference TRBV5-1 and TRBJ2-1, reads KAGVTQTPRYLIKTRGQQVTLSCSPISGHRSVSWYQQTPGQGLQFLFEYFSETQRNKGNFPGRFSGRQFSNSRSEMNVSTLELGDSALYLCASAYGTNEQFFGPGTRLTVL.

This clone showed up just a few times. The chain has TRBV27 and TRBJ1-1; D gene ambiguous. The V end was cut by 6 bases, the J end by 1 base, with 15 bases between. The germline V gene encodes CDR1 MNHEY and CDR2 SMNVEV (reference sequence). The CDR3 runs to 15 residues. The CDR3: CASRVAGLGNTEAFF. CDR3 nucleotides: TGTGCCAGCAGGGTGGCAGGCCTTGGGAACACTGAAGCTTTCTTT.

The chain employs TRBV10-2 and TRBJ2-7, with D unclear. V was clipped by 4 bases and J by 1 base, with 5 bases between them. The germline V gene encodes CDR1 WSHSY and CDR2 SAAADI. CDR3 size: 12 residues. The CDR3 nucleotides read TGCGCCAGCAGTGTTGGATCCTACGAGCAGTACTTC. Protein sequence: CASSVGSYEQYF.

The chain combines TRBV18 with TRBJ1-2, with D unclear. The CDR3 spans 16 residues. The germline V gene has CDR1 KGHSH and CDR2 LQKENI. The V end lost 3 bases, the J end lost 0 bases, and 14 bases lay between the germline ends. CDR3 sequence (DNA): TGTGCCAGCTCACCGACGGGGAAAGCAGCTAACTATGGCTACACCTTC. As protein: CASSPTGKAANYGYTF. The full variable domain, its missing parts supplied by reference TRBV18 and TRBJ1-2, is NAGVMQNPRHLVRRRGQEARLRCSPMKGHSHVYWYRQLPEEGLKFMVYLQKENIIDESGMPKERFSAEFPKEGPSILRIQQVVRGDSAAYFCASSPTGKAANYGYTFGSGTRLTVV.

The rearrangement joins TRBV4-1 to TRBJ2-7; possibly TRBD2 for D (6 bases). The germline V gene encodes CDR1 MGHRA and CDR2 YSYEKL. CDR3 length equals 15 residues. Trimming removed 1 base from V and 4 bases from J, with 14 bases in between. CDR3 nucleotides: TGCGCCAGCAGCCAAGTAAGCGTTAGCGGTTACGAGCAGTACTTC. Residues: CASSQVSVSGYEQYF.

The rearrangement links TRBV4-1 to TRBJ1-5; D not certain. Germline loops: CDR1 MGHRA, CDR2 YSYEKL. The CDR3 length is 15 residues. Trimming left V 6 bases short and J 0 bases short, with 12 bases between. The CDR3 loop reads CASSDQANSNQPQHF. CDR3 bases: TGCGCCAGCAGTGATCAGGCGAATAGCAATCAGCCCCAGCATTTT.

J is TRBJ2-1 and V is TRBV25-1, with TRBD2 as a possible D gene (5 bases). CDR3 length: 12 residues. Trimming took off 4 bases at V and 8 bases at J, with 9 bases between the two ends. The V gene's germline CDR1 is MGHDK and CDR2 SYGVNS. Here the CDR3 reads CASSGRFDEQFF. CDR3 DNA sequence: TGTGCCAGCAGTGGGAGGTTCGATGAGCAGTTCTTC.

The rearrangement links TRBV6-5 to TRBJ1-3, with D tentatively TRBD1 (5 bases). The CDR3 is 15 residues long. Trimming pared 4 bases from V and 11 bases from J, leaving 21 bases between. CDR1 and CDR2 (germline): MNHEY, SVGAGI. The CDR3 region has the DNA TGTGCCAGCAGTTTGTTTAGACAGTCTGGTTTTGCCATATATTTT. Its translation is CASSLFRQSGFAIYF.

The chain combines TRBV29-1 with TRBJ1-6; D is ambiguous. CDR1 and CDR2 (germline): SQVTM, ANQGSEA. The CDR3 consists of 15 residues. Trimming left V 6 bases short and J 4 bases short, with 16 bases between. Here the CDR3 DNA reads TGCAGCGTGCCCTATCGAGGAAGTTATAATTCACCCCTCCACTTT. Amino acids: CSVPYRGSYNSPLHF.

The chain combines TRBV4-1 with TRBJ2-2, with TRBD2 matching over 9 bases. Unmatched junction bases numbered 7, after V lost 1 base and J lost 4 bases. CDR3 size: 17 residues. CDR1 is MGHRA and CDR2 is YSYEKL in the germline V gene. The DNA for the CDR3 is TGCGCCAGCAGCCAAGTTGTAGCGGGAGTGGCCACCGGGGAGCTGTTTTTT. Encoded protein: CASSQVVAGVATGELFF.